Listed below are T cell receptor beta chains from one sample, sequenced in a study of blood T cell repertoires in COVID-19. Clones were sequenced by immunoSEQ multiplex PCR, and TCRdb holds only the in-frame ones, with some missing. Of roughly 14,000 clones in the sample, 80% to 90% were seen once. The material sequenced was peripheral blood. The receptors were sampled from a human donor in a cohort sampled during active COVID-19. Each CDR3 is given with its conserved first and last residue. A D gene is named only where the DNA matches it firmly. Not every row has a clone size; where given, it reads once, few, many or a size class.

cdr3_length,j_call,clone_size,d_call,v_call,cdr3_nt,cdr3_aa
14,TRBJ2-7,NA,TRBD2,TRBV19,TGTGCCAGTAGTCCCGGACTAGCCGCCGACGAGCAGTACTTC,CASSPGLAADEQYF
14,TRBJ2-7,NA,NA,TRBV5-1,TGCGCCAGCAGCCTTCGAGCAGGGTACCACGAGCAGTACTTC,CASSLRAGYHEQYF
16,TRBJ1-2,NA,TRBD1,TRBV4-1,TGCGCCAGCAGCCAAGTTACACGACAGGGGGCAGGTGGCTACACCTTC,CASSQVTRQGAGGYTF
15,TRBJ1-1,NA,NA,TRBV7-8,TGTGCCAGCAGCCCACGAATCCTGGCAAGTACTGAAGCTTTCTTT,CASSPRILASTEAFF
12,TRBJ1-1,NA,NA,TRBV15,TGTGCCACCAGCCGACAGAACACTGAAGCTTTCTTT,CATSRQNTEAFF
11,TRBJ1-2,NA,TRBD1,TRBV29-1,TGCAGCGTCCAGGGGGCAAATGGCTACACCTTC,CSVQGANGYTF
11,TRBJ2-2,once,NA,TRBV27,TGTGCCAGCAGTTCTACCGGGGAGCTGTTTTTT,CASSSTGELFF
17,TRBJ1-3,NA,TRBD1,TRBV4-3,TGCGCCAGCAGCCAGGATCTCACAGGGGGCCTGGGAAACACCATATATTTT,CASSQDLTGGLGNTIYF
14,TRBJ2-7,NA,TRBD1,TRBV11-3,TGTGCCAGCAGCGACCCGGACAGGCACTACGAGCAGTACTTC,CASSDPDRHYEQYF
13,TRBJ2-5,NA,TRBD1,TRBV28,TGTGCCAGCAGCCCCGGACAGGGCGGGACCCAGTACTTC,CASSPGQGGTQYF
16,TRBJ2-7,NA,TRBD1,TRBV2,TGTGCCAGCAGTGACCCGGGACAGGGACCTTCCTACGAGCAGTACTTC,CASSDPGQGPSYEQYF
18,TRBJ1-5,NA,TRBD1,TRBV5-3,TGTGCCAGAAGCTTGGGAACCGGGACAGGGAAAAAAAATCAGCCCCAGCATTTT,CARSLGTGTGKKNQPQHF
13,TRBJ2-7,NA,NA,TRBV19,TGTGCCAGTAGTATTGGAGGGGACTACGAGCAGTACTTC,CASSIGGDYEQYF